This note documents a single T cell receptor (beta chain) sequence. V lost 2 bases, J lost 8 bases, and 6 bases lay in between. This CDR3 has 11 residues. CDR1 is SGHNT and CDR2 is YENEEA in the germline V gene. These data are taken from a study of blood T cell repertoires in COVID-19. Across the whole study: From the United States, Italy and Spain came samples of acute and convalescent COVID-19.

Per the study methods: Cell counts per sample came from amplifying reference gene primers. The table came from immunoSEQ multiplex PCR; TCRdb's copy has only in-frame clones and leaves some out. V, J and clone size are taken as reported in that table, and D and trimming were inferred from the DNA itself. The profile shows tens of thousands of clones, approximately 87% of them singletons. This rearrangement joins TRBV11-3 to TRBJ1-1; D not resolved. Specimen: peripheral blood. This TCR derives from a woman aged 55-70 years with COVID-19, enrolled during active disease. The chain's CDR3 is CASSLNFEAFF. CDR3 DNA sequence: TGTGCCAGCAGCTTAAACTTCGAAGCTTTCTTT.